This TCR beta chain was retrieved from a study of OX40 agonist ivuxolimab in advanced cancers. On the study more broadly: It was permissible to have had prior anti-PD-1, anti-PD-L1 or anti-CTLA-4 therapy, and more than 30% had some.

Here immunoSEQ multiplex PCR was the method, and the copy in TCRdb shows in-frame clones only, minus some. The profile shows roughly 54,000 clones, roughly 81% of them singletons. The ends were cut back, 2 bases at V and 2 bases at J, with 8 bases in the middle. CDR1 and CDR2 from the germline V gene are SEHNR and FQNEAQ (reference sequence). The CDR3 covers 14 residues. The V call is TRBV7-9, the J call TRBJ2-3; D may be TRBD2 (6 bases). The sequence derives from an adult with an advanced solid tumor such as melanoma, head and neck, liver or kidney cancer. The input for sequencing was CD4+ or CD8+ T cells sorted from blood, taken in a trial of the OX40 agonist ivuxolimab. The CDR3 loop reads CASSLLAVTDTQYF. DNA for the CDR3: TGTGCCAGCAGCTTATTAGCGGTCACAGATACGCAGTATTTT.